Detailed here is one T cell receptor beta chain. Its antigen has not been determined. One base away there is no much larger clone; base qualities are not given. Using the deep immunoSEQ assay, multiplex PCR amplified TCR CDR3 regions from genomic DNA. For each cell subset, the extracted genomic DNA was distributed evenly across all wells of several immunoSEQ 96-well plates, and each plate served as one replicate. For sorted subsets, about 0.2 ug genomic DNA, equal to 30,000 to 35,000 T cell genomes, was loaded into each replicate PCR. Purified libraries were measured with a Qubit 3.0 fluorometer, size-checked on a Bioanalyzer 2100, and measured again with the KAPA Library Quantification kit. Each immunoSEQ 96-well plate was sequenced on its own single-read 150-cycle Illumina NextSeq 550 flow cell. For the original study's pipeline: The immunoSEQ output contained only junctional sequences without quality scores, so filtering could not match that applied to full-length reads. To assign V/J genes and CDR3, sequences were annotated using PyIR, a Python wrapper for IgBLAST v1.9, with IMGT germline references. Any read was removed if the V/J assignment was weak (E-value above 1e-6), the CDR3 was missing, or the read contained stop codons, out-of-frame junctions, or ambiguous translated residues. V3J clonotypes were defined as sequences sharing an identical inferred V gene, J gene, and CDR3 amino acid sequence. Percentage overlap between repertoires was calculated by dividing the number of shared unique clonotypes by the size of the smaller repertoire. Repertoire richness was assessed with RTK rarefaction, the Chao1 estimator, and Recon v2.1 estimates of unobserved clonotypes. For all TCRbeta clonotypes obtained by the gDNA method from a few donors, generation probabilities were computed with OLGA. TCRdb obtained this table from immuneACCESS and retained in-frame rearrangements with V and J assigned. These tables miss some clones; where compared with another copy, unresolved V genes account for less than half of the shortfall, and the remainder is unexplained. That table is the source of V, J and clone size, and D and trimming were worked out from the DNA. For this sample there are around 1.5 million clones; nearly 99% appear just once. Around 0.45% of the sample comes from the top ten.

This sample stems from a study of shared clonotypes between healthy human individuals (dated by TCRdb to 2018 to 2020). Study-wide context: The cohort comprised a couple of women and a few men aged 18 to 49 years. Different laboratories and diverse techniques were used to prepare libraries and sequence TCR repertoires, to increase sequencing depth and limit assay-specific biases. The study deeply sequenced blood TCR repertoires of five healthy adults to estimate repertoire size and the extent of clonotype sharing between individuals. For each donor, CD4 naive and CD4 memory were each run on three plates, CD8 naive on two plates, and CD8 memory on one plate. Per donor, leukapheresis produced somewhere between about 0.94 and 9.5 billion PBMCs. General findings and caveats noted by the study authors: Rarefaction of sorted-subset datasets indicated incomplete sequencing despite the large sequencing depth. Pairwise subsampling indicated that sequencing depth was expected to affect the degree of clonotype sharing among donors. Sampling was restricted to blood, and TCR repertoires in tissue are likely to differ from TCR repertoires in blood. Because the study included a small number of donors, the genetic and exposure-history diversity represented was limited. Naive subsets generally had larger estimated clonotype richness than memory subsets did. Across a few donors, around 5.4% of naive CD4, approximately 3.6% of naive CD8, approximately 2.5% of memory CD4, and 0.4% of memory CD8 clonotypes were shared. Compared with non-shared clonotypes, clonotypes shared by all four sorted-subset donors had higher generation probabilities.

Healthy HIV-negative adults with no recently reported acute infections or vaccinations were included as donors. Every donor was a Caucasian adult living in Nashville, Tennessee, USA. CD4+ T cells were enriched by magnetic negative selection; naive cells were then positively selected on CD45RA, and the negative fraction formed the memory subset. Blood was collected by leukapheresis, and PBMCs were isolated by Ficoll-Histopaque density gradient centrifugation and then cryopreserved in liquid nitrogen vapor phase. Purity and quantity of every magnetically sorted T cell population were checked by analytical flow cytometry. Genomic DNA was isolated from every sorted fraction and measured by UV absorbance on a Nanodrop 2000c. This clonotype originated in a man younger than 45 in good health. Source material: naive CD4+ T cells sorted from blood. The meaning of the sample's cell subset or site label: CD45RA+ positively selected.

CDR3 protein: CASSVGGRGAYEQYF. The DNA sequence is TGTGCCAGCAGCGTAGGGGGACGTGGGGCCTACGAGCAGTACTTC. This chain is built from TRBV9 and TRBJ2-7; the D call could be TRBD1 or TRBD2, with each sharing 5 bases. Inclusive of the bounding cysteine and phenylalanine, the CDR3 is 15 residues long. This entry keeps only the CDR3 DNA: 45 bases, framed from base 1. Between the V and J ends, shortened by 0 bases and 2 bases respectively, the junction contains 12 bases. For CDR1 and CDR2, the germline V gene lists SGDLS and YYNGEE.